The rows below give T cell receptor beta chains drawn from one sample of a study of PD-L1 blockade in urothelial cancer. Sequenced by immunoSEQ multiplex PCR; TCRdb stores in-frame clones only, minus some. The profile covers some 80,000 clones, with about nine tenths appearing a single time and under 6% taken by the ten largest. This material consisted of PBMCs, taken around atezolizumab (anti-PD-L1) treatment. Receptor source: a woman in her seventies with urothelial cancer. CDR3s include the opening cysteine and the closing phenylalanine or tryptophan. The D gene is left open where the match is weak. Size is omitted from some rows. Given values are once, few, many or a class for expanded clones.

.	TRBV27	.	TRBJ2-7	CASSSAYEQYF	TGTGCCAGCAGTTCCGCCTACGAGCAGTACTTC
.	TRBV30	.	TRBJ1-2	CAWSRQSGGYTF	TGTGCCTGGAGTCGACAGTCAGGGGGCTACACCTTC
.	TRBV29-1	.	TRBJ1-1	CSVGGHTEAFF	TGCAGCGTTGGGGGGCACACTGAAGCTTTCTTT
TRBD1	TRBV4-2	few	TRBJ2-5	CASSHASGTGVETQYF	TGTGCCAGCAGCCACGCCTCCGGGACAGGGGTAGAGACCCAGTACTTC
.	TRBV10-2	.	TRBJ2-3	CASSEGGGVGTDTQYF	TGCGCCAGCAGTGAGGGAGGTGGGGTGGGGACAGATACGCAGTATTTT
TRBD1	TRBV5-1	.	TRBJ1-1	CASKPQGAITEAFF	TGCGCCAGCAAACCACAGGGGGCTATAACTGAAGCTTTCTTT
.	TRBV27	once	TRBJ1-6	CASSIQTSGQTPLHF	TGTGCCAGCAGTATCCAAACTTCGGGACAAACGCCCCTCCACTTT
.	TRBV5-1	.	TRBJ2-5	CASSLAFGSPEQETQYF	TGCGCCAGCAGCTTGGCGTTCGGGAGCCCGGAGCAAGAGACCCAGTACTTC
.	TRBV28	once	TRBJ2-1	CASSPGNEQFF	TGTGCCAGCAGCCCGGGTAATGAGCAGTTCTTC
.	TRBV5-4	.	TRBJ2-2	CASSFNTGNTGELFF	TGTGCCAGCAGCTTCAACACGGGGAACACCGGGGAGCTGTTTTTT
.	TRBV9	.	TRBJ1-2	CASSSRGRGGGTGGYTF	TGTGCCAGCAGCTCAAGAGGCAGGGGTGGGGGAACAGGAGGCTACACCTTC
TRBD1	TRBV4-1	.	TRBJ2-5	CASSQEGTVRSQETQYF	TGCGCCAGCAGCCAAGAGGGGACAGTGAGGTCGCAAGAGACCCAGTACTTC
TRBD1	TRBV18	.	TRBJ1-4	CASSPSAGTGGEKLFF	TGTGCCAGCTCACCTTCGGCCGGGACAGGGGGAGAAAAACTGTTTTTT
TRBD2	TRBV5-1	.	TRBJ2-2	CASSPWGSGGTGELFF	TGCGCCAGCAGCCCCTGGGGTAGCGGGGGAACCGGGGAGCTGTTTTTT
TRBD1	TRBV19	.	TRBJ1-2	CASSLDLYRDRVNYGYTF	TGTGCCAGTAGTCTAGACCTTTATCGGGACAGGGTTAACTATGGCTACACCTTC
TRBD1	TRBV28	once	TRBJ2-5	CASSPGQGAVGTQYF	TGTGCCAGCAGTCCGGGACAGGGGGCTGTTGGGACCCAGTACTTC
.	TRBV28	.	TRBJ2-7	CASSGDRLAGVVPYEQYF	TGTGCCAGCAGTGGGGACAGGTTAGCGGGAGTGGTCCCCTACGAGCAGTACTTC
TRBD2	TRBV29-1	.	TRBJ2-5	CSVSSLAGSPETQYF	TGCAGCGTCTCCAGCTTAGCGGGATCCCCAGAGACCCAGTACTTC
TRBD1	TRBV18	.	TRBJ2-7	CASSLNRQGYEQYF	TGTGCCAGCTCACTAAACAGACAGGGGTACGAGCAGTACTTC
.	TRBV5-4	.	TRBJ2-3	CASTRGPISTDTQYF	TGTGCCAGCACCCGAGGCCCCATAAGCACAGATACGCAGTATTTT
TRBD1	TRBV30	.	TRBJ1-1	CAWSLIGGSVGAFF	TGTGCCTGGTCCCTAATAGGGGGCTCCGTCGGGGCTTTCTTT
TRBD1	TRBV16	once	TRBJ2-7	CASSRPGQGVYEQYF	TGTGCCAGCAGCCGACCGGGACAGGGGGTTTACGAGCAGTACTTC
TRBD1	TRBV5-1	.	TRBJ1-1	CASSLVTGGSTEAFF	TGCGCCAGCAGCTTGGTTACAGGGGGGTCCACTGAAGCTTTCTTT
TRBD1	TRBV15	.	TRBJ1-3	CATSGDRGTGNTIYF	TGTGCCACCAGCGGGGACAGGGGGACTGGAAACACCATATATTTT
TRBD1	TRBV7-3	.	TRBJ2-1	CASRRDRVSNEQFF	TGTGCCAGCCGAAGGGACAGGGTTTCCAATGAGCAGTTCTTC
TRBD2	TRBV5-1	.	TRBJ2-2	CASSLSGGRATGELFF	TGCGCCAGCAGCCTAAGCGGGGGGCGAGCCACCGGGGAGCTGTTTTTT